This is a list of T cell receptor beta chains from one sample in a study of blood T cell repertoires in COVID-19. TCRdb's table, derived via immunoSEQ multiplex PCR, lists solely in-frame clones and lacks some. This table has 130,000 or so clones, approximately 88% appearing once. Material: peripheral blood. These receptor sequences come from a man aged 70 or older with active COVID-19. Both conserved end residues are part of each CDR3. The D gene is left open where the match is weak. Size is omitted from some rows. Given values are once, few, many or a class for expanded clones.

TRBJ2-6 | TRBV5-1 | - | - | TGCGCCAGCAGCCCCCGCCGATGGGGCGCGAACTCTGGGGCCAACGTCCTGACTTTC | CASSPRRWGANSGANVLTF
TRBJ1-2 | TRBV2 | - | - | TGTGCCAGCAGGGGCCAATATAACTATGGCTACACCTTC | CASRGQYNYGYTF
TRBJ1-3 | TRBV2 | - | - | TGTGCCAGCAGTGGGAGGGGCGCTGGAAACACCATATATTTT | CASSGRGAGNTIYF
TRBJ2-2 | TRBV7-9 | - | TRBD2 | TGTGCCAGCAGCTCCGCGACTAGCGGGAGGCCCGGGGAGCTGTTTTTT | CASSSATSGRPGELFF
TRBJ2-7 | TRBV20-1 | few | - | TGCAGTGCTAGTGGCGAATACGAGCAGTACTTC | CSASGEYEQYF
TRBJ1-5 | TRBV10-3 | - | TRBD1 | TGTGCCACCAGGGACAGTGGGGATCAGCCCCAGCATTTT | CATRDSGDQPQHF
TRBJ2-2 | TRBV4-3 | - | TRBD2 | TGCGCCAGCAGCCAAGAGGGAGGACTAGCGGTTCTCACCGGGGAGCTGTTTTTT | CASSQEGGLAVLTGELFF
TRBJ2-2 | TRBV3-1/TRBV3-2 | few | - | TGTGCCAGCAGCCAGACTTGGCTAGTCGATACCGGGGAGCTGTTTTTT | CASSQTWLVDTGELFF
TRBJ2-7 | TRBV5-4 | - | - | TGTGCCAGCAGCAAACAGGGCCACGAGCAGTACTTC | CASSKQGHEQYF
TRBJ2-7 | TRBV7-2 | - | TRBD2 | TGTGCCAGCAGCCTGACTAGCGGAGCCGGCGAGCAGTACTTC | CASSLTSGAGEQYF
TRBJ2-1 | TRBV27 | - | TRBD2 | TGTGCCAGCAGTTCCGATAGGCCCCGATTTCTAGCGGGAGGAAACTACAATGAGCAGTTCTTC | CASSSDRPRFLAGGNYNEQFF
TRBJ1-6 | TRBV5-1 | - | - | TGCGCCAGCAGCTTGGGCCGCGATTCACCCCTCCACTTT | CASSLGRDSPLHF
TRBJ2-3 | TRBV28 | - | TRBD1 | TGTGCCAGCAGCTCACCGACAGGGACCACAGATACGCAGTATTTT | CASSSPTGTTDTQYF
TRBJ2-7 | TRBV7-2 | once | TRBD1 | TGTGCCAGCAGCTTAGAAACAGGGGTTGCTTACCCGCAGTACTTC | CASSLETGVAYPQYF
TRBJ2-7 | TRBV4-3 | - | - | TGCGCCAGCAGCCAAGATCAGGGGCCGGGAGAGCAGTACTTC | CASSQDQGPGEQYF
TRBJ2-7 | TRBV28 | once | TRBD1 | TGTGCCAGCAGACTCGGGACAGGGGGTCGGTACTACGAGCAGTACTTC | CASRLGTGGRYYEQYF
TRBJ1-2 | TRBV7-2 | - | TRBD1 | TGTGCCAGCAGCTTAGAGAGGGGGCTGGGCTATGGCTACACCTTC | CASSLERGLGYGYTF
TRBJ1-5 | TRBV7-2 | - | - | TGTGCCAGCAGCTTAGACGGTAGCAATCAGCCCCAGCATTTT | CASSLDGSNQPQHF
TRBJ2-1 | TRBV6-2/TRBV6-3 | - | - | TGTGCCAGCAGCAATCCACCGAGCTCCTACAATGAGCAGTTCTTC | CASSNPPSSYNEQFF
TRBJ1-3 | TRBV4-1 | - | - | TGCGCCAGCAGCCCTCGCCCGATCACAGCTGGAAACACCATATATTTT | CASSPRPITAGNTIYF
TRBJ1-2 | TRBV19 | - | TRBD1 | TGTGCCAGTAGTACGACAGGGGGCAAATACGACACCTTC | CASSTTGGKYDTF
TRBJ2-7 | TRBV7-2 | once | - | TGTGCCAGCAGCTTCTTAGCGACGGGCTACGAGCAGTACTTC | CASSFLATGYEQYF
TRBJ1-5 | TRBV5-4 | - | - | TGTGCCAGCGCCGCAGGGCCCGGCAATCAGCCCCAGCATTTT | CASAAGPGNQPQHF
TRBJ1-6 | TRBV7-9 | - | - | TGTGCCAGCAGCTTGGGAGAATCCTATAATTCACCCCTCCACTTT | CASSLGESYNSPLHF
TRBJ2-2 | TRBV30 | - | - | TGTGCCTGGCGGGGGACGCCCACCGGGGAGCTGTTTTTT | CAWRGTPTGELFF
TRBJ1-1 | TRBV7-3 | - | - | TGTGCCAGCAGCTTGCAGACTAGGACTGAAGCTTTCTTT | CASSLQTRTEAFF
TRBJ2-5 | TRBV29-1 | - | TRBD2 | TGCAGCGGGCGGCCTTTGGCGGGAGGGGAGACCCAGTACTTC | CSGRPLAGGETQYF
TRBJ1-1 | TRBV29-1 | - | TRBD1 | TGCAGCGTTGGGGACAGGGACACTGAAGCTTTCTTT | CSVGDRDTEAFF
TRBJ2-7 | TRBV7-2 | - | - | TGTGCCAGCAGCTTACTCCCAGGAATGAACTCCTACGAGCAGTACTTC | CASSLLPGMNSYEQYF
TRBJ2-7 | TRBV5-1 | - | TRBD2 | TGCGCCAGCAGCTTCCTAGCGGGAGAGTCCGAGCAGTACTTC | CASSFLAGESEQYF
TRBJ2-1 | TRBV5-5 | - | - | TGTGCCAGCAGCCCCTCGGGGATTAGCGGTTCTGGGCAGTTCTTC | CASSPSGISGSGQFF
TRBJ1-5 | TRBV28 | once | - | TGTGCCAGCAAATCCCAGGGAGGGGAGCCCCAGCATTTT | CASKSQGGEPQHF
TRBJ2-5 | TRBV24-1 | - | TRBD1 | TGTGCCACCAGCGCCCTATCGGACAGGGTTTCTCCAGAGACCCAGTACTTC | CATSALSDRVSPETQYF
TRBJ2-1 | TRBV18 | - | - | TGTGCCAGCTCACCACTCGGGAGCTCCTACAATGAGCAGTTCTTC | CASSPLGSSYNEQFF
TRBJ2-1 | TRBV5-1 | - | - | TGCGCCAGCACCCCCGGGGGGCGGTACAATGAGCAGTTCTTC | CASTPGGRYNEQFF
TRBJ2-7 | TRBV5-1 | - | TRBD2 | TGCGCCAGCAGCTTGGCTAGCGGGAGGCGAGAGTCCGAGCAGTACTTC | CASSLASGRRESEQYF
TRBJ2-7 | TRBV7-2 | - | - | TGTGCCAGCAGCTCTCAGGGGTACTCCTACGAGCAGTACTTC | CASSSQGYSYEQYF
TRBJ1-1 | TRBV6-2/TRBV6-3 | - | - | TGTGCCAGCAGTTATCTCCGGGGCACTGAAGCTTTCTTT | CASSYLRGTEAFF
TRBJ2-1 | TRBV27 | - | - | TGTGCCAGCAATTCCCTCGACGGGGTAACCTCAGCAGAGCAGTTCTTC | CASNSLDGVTSAEQFF
TRBJ1-1 | TRBV27 | - | TRBD1 | TGTGCCAGCAGTTTCTTCCAGGGGGCCAGCACTGAAGCTTTCTTT | CASSFFQGASTEAFF
TRBJ2-2 | TRBV10-3 | - | TRBD1 | TGTGCCATCAGTCCCGGGACAGGGAGCGGCGGCGAGCTGTTTTTT | CAISPGTGSGGELFF
TRBJ1-1 | TRBV2 | - | - | TGTGCCAGCGAGGAGTCCGGGGGCACTGAAGCTTTCTTT | CASEESGGTEAFF
TRBJ1-5 | TRBV19 | - | TRBD1 | TGTGCCAGTACCCCCGACAGGGGGGGCAATCAGCCCCAGCATTTT | CASTPDRGGNQPQHF
TRBJ2-1 | TRBV7-2 | - | - | TGTGCCAGCAGCTCCGGGACTGGGAACAATGAGCAGTTCTTC | CASSSGTGNNEQFF
TRBJ2-7 | TRBV5-1 | - | TRBD1 | TGCGCCAGCAGCTGGGGGGCCGCGGACAGGGGAGGCGAGCAGTACTTC | CASSWGAADRGGEQYF
TRBJ2-7 | TRBV7-9 | - | - | TGTGCCAGCAGCCGACTGACTACAGACGACGTGGAGCAGTACTTC | CASSRLTTDDVEQYF
TRBJ2-7 | TRBV29-1 | - | TRBD2 | TGCAGCGTTTCATCGGGACTAGCGGGAGCCTCCTACGAGCAGTACTTC | CSVSSGLAGASYEQYF
TRBJ1-1 | TRBV6-5 | - | TRBD1 | TGTGCCAGCAGAAGACAGGGGGCAAAAGCTTTCTTT | CASRRQGAKAFF
TRBJ2-1 | TRBV19 | - | TRBD2 | TGTGCCAGTAGCTCCGGGACTAGGATTTTAGATGAGCAGTTCTTC | CASSSGTRILDEQFF
TRBJ2-2 | TRBV28 | - | - | TGTGCCAGCAGAGGACTTGTCACCGGGGAGCTGTTTTTT | CASRGLVTGELFF
TRBJ2-1 | TRBV14 | - | - | TGTGCCAGCAGCCATAAGCCAATCAATGAGCAGTTCTTC | CASSHKPINEQFF
TRBJ2-2 | TRBV5-1 | - | TRBD2 | TGCGCCAGCACTCCCTCTAGCGGGAGAACCGGGGAGCCGTTTTTT | CASTPSSGRTGEPFF
TRBJ2-1 | TRBV7-3 | - | TRBD2 | TGTGCCAGCAGCCCTGTGGCTAGCGGGAGGGTAGAGAATGAGCAGTTCTTC | CASSPVASGRVENEQFF
TRBJ2-1 | TRBV5-1 | - | - | TGCGCCAGCAGCTTGCGGCCCGCGGGGAATGAGCAGTTCTTC | CASSLRPAGNEQFF
TRBJ2-1 | TRBV4-1 | - | - | TGCGCCAGCAGCCACCTACCAGGGACTCAGGAGTTCTTC | CASSHLPGTQEFF